What follows are 16 T cell receptor beta chains derived from one specimen sequenced in a study of T cells in Graves' hyperthyroidism and ophthalmopathy. The CDR3 regions of TCR beta were amplified from RNA transcripts. An initial round of RT-PCR targeting the TCR CDR3 relied on the HTBI primer set. TCRdb reprocessed the multiplex PCR reads via MiXCR and lists one record per CDR3 protein. The sample includes over 500,000 distinct CDR3 sequences, about 15% of them seen just once. The sequenced material came from blood. Receptor source: a woman aged 40 to 50 with Graves' hyperthyroidism.

V gene TRBV7-8 combines with J gene TRBJ1-3; D not certain. The germline V gene has CDR1 SGHVS and CDR2 FQNEAQ. This CDR3 contains 16 residues. The V gene lost 5 bases and the J gene lost 0 bases, with 14 bases spanning the gap. CDR3 sequence reads: CASSRETLDSGNTIYF. The CDR3 DNA is TGTGCCAGCAGCCGAGAAACACTCGACTCTGGAAACACCATATATTTT.

This clonotype came up a few times. J is TRBJ2-7 and V is TRBV5-1; D might be TRBD2 (5 bases). V was cut by 0 bases and J by 5 bases, with 12 bases left in between. This CDR3 comprises 14 residues. The germline V gene encodes CDR1 SGHRS and CDR2 YFSETQ. The CDR3 sequence: CASSLGGSTHEQYF. The DNA of the CDR3 is TGCGCCAGCAGCTTGGGAGGGAGCACCCACGAGCAGTACTTC.

This clonotype has ten or more counts. This chain uses TRBV20-1 with TRBJ2-1, with D possibly matching TRBD1 (5 bases). The length of the CDR3 is 13 residues. V was clipped by 0 bases and J by 9 bases, with 12 bases between them. CDR1 is DFQATT, CDR2 SNEGSKA, per germline (reference sequence). The CDR3 region is CSAREPTALEQFF. In DNA, the CDR3 is TGCAGTGCTAGAGAGCCGACAGCCCTTGAGCAGTTCTTC.

The rearrangement uses TRBV6-2 or TRBV6-3 and TRBJ1-3; D gene unclear. In germline, CDR1 is MNHEY, CDR2 SVGEGT. CDR3 length: 15 amino acids. Trimming took 6 bases from V and 2 from J, leaving 14 bases between them. The CDR3 DNA reads TGTGCCAGCAGCCCTGACCCGTCCCCTGGAAACACCATATATTTT. Protein: CASSPDPSPGNTIYF.

This clonotype showed up many times. J is TRBJ2-3 and V is TRBV7-9; tentatively, D is TRBD2 (6 bases). Trimming left V 3 bases short and J 4 bases short, with 8 bases between. There are 13 residues in the CDR3. Germline V lookup: CDR1 SEHNR, CDR2 FQNEAQ (reference sequence). The CDR3 nucleotides are TGTGCCAGCAGCTTCGGAGGGTCAGATACGCAGTATTTT. This sequence encodes CASSFGGSDTQYF. Together with reference TRBV7-9 and TRBJ2-3, the CDR3 gives the full variable domain: DTGVSQNPRHKITKRGQNVTFRCDPISEHNRLYWYRQTLGQGPEFLTYFQNEAQLEKSRLLSDRFSAERPKGSFSTLEIQRTEQGDSAMYLCASSFGGSDTQYFGPGTRLTVL.

In its sample, this clonotype was seen many times. The chain combines TRBV7-9 with TRBJ2-3; tentatively, D is TRBD2 (5 bases). V shed 5 bases and J shed 4 bases, with 16 bases lying between them. This CDR3 has 15 residues. CDR1 and CDR2 (germline): SEHNR, FQNEAQ (reference sequence). The DNA of the CDR3 is TGTGCCAGCAGCCCTGACGGGAATTTGGCAGATACGCAGTATTTT. This gives the protein CASSPDGNLADTQYF.

This clonotype has more than one count but fewer than ten. The CDR3 loop reads CASTDRVGNTIYF. As DNA, the CDR3 is TGTGCCAGCACTGATCGGGTTGGAAACACCATATATTTT. This chain connects TRBV28 to TRBJ1-3, with unresolved D. The CDR3 consists of 13 residues. The germline gives CDR1 MDHEN, CDR2 SYDVKM. V was cut by 7 bases and J by 3 bases, with 10 bases left in between. The entire variable domain, with the rest obtained from reference TRBV28 and TRBJ1-3, is as follows: DVKVTQSSRYLVKRTGEKVFLECVQDMDHENMFWYRQDPGLGLRLIYFSYDVKMKEKGDIPEGYSVSREKKERFSLILESASTNQTSMYLCASTDRVGNTIYFGEGSWLTVV.

This clonotype has just a few counts. The genes are TRBV5-1 and TRBJ2-7; 7 bases agree with TRBD1. In germline, CDR1 is SGHRS, CDR2 YFSETQ. The CDR3 sequence is 15 residues long. J gave up 3 bases and V 0 bases, and 6 bases lay outside the gene matches. DNA for the CDR3: TGCGCCAGCAGCTTGGAGGGGGCGCAAAGCTACGAGCAGTACTTC. Its protein is CASSLEGAQSYEQYF.

This clonotype was observed at least ten times. The gene calls are TRBV3-1 and TRBJ1-1; D gene uncertain. The CDR3 totals 14 residues. The germline V gene has CDR1 LGHDT and CDR2 YNNKEL (reference sequence). Between the trimmed V and J ends, which lost 1 base and 1 base, there was a span of 7 bases. The CDR3 nucleotides are TGTGCCAGCAGCCAAGGGCAAGCGAACACTGAAGCTTTCTTT. Translation gives CASSQGQANTEAFF.

This clonotype was recorded many times. The chain uses TRBV3-1 and TRBJ1-1, with a weak D call TRBD1 (6 bases). This CDR3 is built from 13 residues. Germline values: CDR1 LGHDT, CDR2 YNNKEL (reference sequence). V was pared by 9 bases and J by 3 bases, with 14 bases between. The CDR3: CASSRGGYTEAFF. The CDR3 DNA is TGTGCCAGTTCCCGAGGGGGGTACACTGAAGCTTTCTTT. The full variable domain, its missing parts supplied by reference TRBV3-1 and TRBJ1-1, is DTAVSQTPKYLVTQMGNDKSIKCEQNLGHDTMYWYKQDSKKFLKIMFSYNNKELIINETVPNRFSPKSPDKAHLNLHINSLELGDSAVYFCASSRGGYTEAFFGQGTRLTVV.

This clonotype was seen a handful of times. This chain links TRBV30 with TRBJ1-5, with a possible D match to TRBD1 (5 bases). CDR3 length: 13 amino acids. Looked up from germline, CDR1 is GTSNPN and CDR2 is SVGIG (reference sequence). Deletions cut 5 bases from V and 3 bases from J, with 11 bases between. This chain's CDR3 is CAWGDRYNQPQHF. The CDR3 nucleotides read TGTGCCTGGGGTGACAGATACAATCAGCCCCAGCATTTT.

This chain connects TRBV12-5 to TRBJ1-3; the D gene is possibly TRBD1 (5 bases). CDR1 and CDR2 (germline): LGHNT, FRNRAP. Trimming cost V 5 bases and J 9 bases, with 17 bases left between them. This CDR3 spans 14 amino acids. CDR3 sequence: CASGLGRGDGTIYF. CDR3 bases: TGTGCTAGTGGTCTGGGTCGAGGGGATGGCACCATATATTTT.

V and J are TRBV28 and TRBJ1-2; D gene unclear. This CDR3 spans 12 amino acids. Deletions cut 5 bases from V and 6 bases from J, with 10 bases between. The germline CDR1 and CDR2 sequences are MDHEN and SYDVKM. This chain's CDR3 is CASSPSTDGYTF. The CDR3 region has the DNA TGTGCCAGCAGTCCCTCGACGGATGGCTACACCTTC.

The rearrangement links TRBV9 to TRBJ2-5; 7 bases agree with TRBD2. Germline CDR1 and CDR2: SGDLS and YYNGEE. This CDR3 contains 16 residues. J gave up 5 bases and V 0 bases, and 10 bases lay outside the gene matches. The CDR3 coding sequence is TGTGCCAGCAGCGTAGAGGGCGGGAGCGCCAGGGAGACCCAGTACTTC. Encoded protein: CASSVEGGSARETQYF.

This clonotype was picked up a small number of times. The CDR3 nucleotides read TGTGCCAGCAGCCAAGATCGCCCCCCGGACAGCCGTCACATTCAGTACTTC. Residues: CASSQDRPPDSRHIQYF. The J gene is TRBJ2-4, the V gene TRBV3-1, with D perhaps matching TRBD1 (6 bases). The CDR3 length is 17 residues. Germline values: CDR1 LGHDT, CDR2 YNNKEL (reference sequence). The V gene lost 0 bases and the J gene lost 8 bases, with 20 bases spanning the gap.

The chain couples TRBV30 to TRBJ2-1, with 8 positions matching TRBD1. Germline CDR1 is GTSNPN and CDR2 is SVGIG (reference sequence). Trimming took 2 bases from V and 2 from J; bases not matched to a gene: 8. CDR3 size: 16 residues. This CDR3 is CAWSPETGEAYNEQFF. The CDR3 DNA follows: TGTGCCTGGAGTCCTGAGACAGGGGAGGCCTACAATGAGCAGTTCTTC. The full variable domain, completed using reference TRBV30 and TRBJ2-1, is SQTIHQWPATLVQPVGSPLSLECTVEGTSNPNLYWYRQAAGRGLQLLFYSVGIGQISSEVPQNLSASRPQDRQFILSSKKLLLSDSGFYLCAWSPETGEAYNEQFFGPGTRLTVL.